In its sample, the clone carrying this T cell receptor beta chain was seen a few times. Its antigen is currently unknown. Assay used: immunoSEQ multiplex PCR; TCRdb lists only in-frame clones, some missing. The table lists about 40,000 clones, 60% to 75% of them singletons. The rectum was sampled with one to two pinch biopsies at colonoscopy. Ulcerative colitis patients received no immunosuppressive medication before the diagnostic colonoscopy. The entry originates in a study of pediatric ulcerative colitis. At the level of the study: Ulcerative colitis patients had pancolitis or left-sided colitis, with confirming histology.

General observations from the study: Repertoires came from total lymphocyte DNA, so rare subsets like regulatory T cells may be missed.

This CDR3 contains 14 residues. Trimming removed 7 bases from V and 0 bases from J, with 10 bases in between. Germline lookup yields CDR1 SNHLY and CDR2 FYNNEI. This TCR was recovered from a boy between 10 and 17 years old with severe ulcerative colitis. The source material was gut tissue. V and J are TRBV2 and TRBJ1-5; D not resolved. CDR3 coding DNA: TGTGCCAGCAACTACCTTTATAGCAATCAGCCCCAGCATTTT. It yields the protein CASNYLYSNQPQHF.